Following are 26 T cell receptor beta chains from one sample sequenced in a study of OX40 agonist ivuxolimab in advanced cancers. Here immunoSEQ multiplex PCR was the method, and the copy in TCRdb shows in-frame clones only, minus some. The table includes 65,000 to 95,000 clones, more than 80% detected once. The source was CD4+ or CD8+ T cells sorted from blood, collected in a trial of the OX40 agonist ivuxolimab. These receptors came from an adult with an advanced solid tumor such as melanoma, head and neck, liver or kidney cancer.

The J gene is TRBJ2-3, the V gene TRBV28, with 7 bases identical to TRBD1. The CDR3 runs 15 residues. V lost 8 bases and J lost 4; bases outside the gene matches: 12. The V gene's germline CDR1 is MDHEN and CDR2 SYDVKM. The CDR3 region has the DNA TGTGCCAGCGGCAACCGACAGGGTCATTCAGATACGCAGTATTTT. Amino acids: CASGNRQGHSDTQYF.

This clone was seen only once. This chain uses TRBV5-4 with TRBJ1-6; D might be TRBD1 (6 bases). CDR1 and CDR2 (germline): SGHNT, YYREEE (reference sequence). The CDR3 is 15 residues long. Between the trimmed V and J ends, which lost 0 bases and 6 bases, there was a span of 10 bases. For the CDR3, the DNA is TGTGCCAGCAGCTTGGTGTTAGGGGGTAATTCACCCCTCCACTTT. This translates into CASSLVLGGNSPLHF.

The gene calls are TRBV19 and TRBJ2-7; 7 bases match TRBD1. V was pared by 6 bases and J by 4 bases, with 9 bases of the junction left unmatched. Germline assignment: CDR1 LNHDA and CDR2 SQIVND (reference sequence). The CDR3 runs 14 residues. In DNA, the CDR3 is TGTGCCAGTAGCCCCTGGGACAGCCAATACGAGCAGTACTTC. Its protein is CASSPWDSQYEQYF.

The chain joins TRBV11-2 to TRBJ2-1, with TRBD1 matching 8 bases. The V gene's germline CDR1 is SGHAT and CDR2 FQNNGV. The CDR3 runs 13 residues. V gave up 3 bases and J gave up 8 bases; unmatched junction bases: 3. CDR3 residues: CASSLRQGHEQFF. CDR3 DNA: TGTGCCAGCAGCTTGAGACAGGGGCATGAGCAGTTCTTC.

This chain connects TRBV28 to TRBJ2-1, with D unclear. The CDR3 length is 12 residues. The V and J ends lost 10 bases and 0 bases respectively, with 7 bases between them. CDR1 and CDR2 from the germline V gene are MDHEN and SYDVKM. The CDR3 DNA follows: TGTGCCATCAGGTCCTCCTACAATGAGCAGTTCTTC. Residues: CAIRSSYNEQFF.

This clone appeared once. The gene calls are TRBV15 and TRBJ2-7; D is unclear. Germline CDR1 is LNHNV and CDR2 is YYDKDF (reference sequence). Trimming stripped 5 bases from V and 6 bases from J, with 14 bases between. This CDR3 region has 13 residues. CDR3 DNA sequence: TGTGCCACCAGCCCCTTTCAATGGCGCGAGCAGTACTTC. As protein: CATSPFQWREQYF.

This sequence joins TRBV27 and TRBJ1-2; D unclear. The CDR3 runs to 16 residues. Germline CDR1 and CDR2: MNHEY and SMNVEV (reference sequence). With 5 bases removed from V and 4 bases from J, the gap between germline ends came to 20 bases. The CDR3 loop reads CASSPGGRPSRYGYTF. The CDR3 nucleotides are TGTGCCAGCAGTCCCGGTGGACGGCCCAGCCGCTATGGCTACACCTTC.

The chain has TRBV11-1 and TRBJ2-5; D call uncertain. This CDR3 contains 11 residues. Germline values: CDR1 SGHAT, CDR2 FQDESV (reference sequence). V was shortened by 2 bases and J by 11 bases, with 9 bases between the two germline ends. This CDR3 reads CASSLSTKQYF. The DNA for the CDR3 is TGTGCCAGCAGCTTATCCACGAAGCAGTACTTC.

The chain has TRBV7-3 and TRBJ2-2; either TRBD1 or TRBD2 may supply D (5 bases each). The CDR3 sequence is 14 residues long. Germline CDR1 is SGHTA and CDR2 is FQGTGA. With 7 bases removed from V and 0 bases from J, the gap between germline ends came to 9 bases. This CDR3 reads CASKWGSNTGELFF. DNA of the CDR3: TGTGCCAGCAAATGGGGGTCGAACACCGGGGAGCTGTTTTTT.

V and J are TRBV4-2 and TRBJ2-1; D perhaps matches TRBD2 (6 bases). In germline, CDR1 is LGHNA, CDR2 YNFKEQ. The CDR3 has 16 residues. V was clipped by 4 bases and J by 0 bases, with 13 bases between them. The CDR3 sequence is CASSRLGGVSYNEQFF. Here the CDR3 DNA reads TGTGCCAGCAGCCGCTTGGGAGGAGTCTCCTACAATGAGCAGTTCTTC.

The rearrangement joins TRBV20-1 to TRBJ2-3; D ambiguous. This CDR3 comprises 11 residues. Per the germline V gene, CDR1 is DFQATT and CDR2 is SNEGSKA (reference sequence). Trimming took 1 base from V and 5 from J, leaving 4 bases between them. The CDR3 here is CSARGGDTQYF. The CDR3 DNA is TGCAGTGCTAGAGGAGGAGATACGCAGTATTTT.

This chain uses TRBV7-3 with TRBJ2-1; a weak D match, TRBD2 (5 bases). This CDR3 is 16 amino acids long. V lost 3 bases and J lost 1, with 13 bases in between. Germline loops: CDR1 SGHTA, CDR2 FQGTGA. The CDR3 DNA reads TGTGCCAGCAGCTTCCTAAGAGGGAGATCCTACAATGAGCAGTTCTTC. Amino acids: CASSFLRGRSYNEQFF. Using reference TRBV7-3 and TRBJ2-1 for the parts outside the CDR3, the full variable domain is GAGVSQTPSNKVTEKGKYVELRCDPISGHTALYWYRQSLGQGPEFLIYFQGTGAADDSGLPNDRFFAVRPEGSVSTLKIQRTERGDSAVYLCASSFLRGRSYNEQFFGPGTRLTVL.

This clone was observed a few times. This chain links TRBV28 with TRBJ2-7; D perhaps matches TRBD2 (6 bases). Germline V gene lookup returns CDR1 MDHEN and CDR2 SYDVKM. This CDR3 comprises 17 residues. V shed 4 bases and J shed 0 bases, with 19 bases lying between them. CDR3 in amino acids: CASSYSWTIPSSYEQYF. CDR3 nucleotides: TGTGCCAGCAGTTACTCCTGGACTATTCCCAGCTCCTACGAGCAGTACTTC.

The chain is built from TRBV19 and TRBJ1-1, with a weak D call TRBD1 (5 bases). CDR1 and CDR2 (germline): LNHDA, SQIVND (reference sequence). The CDR3 is 18 residues long. V dropped 0 bases and J dropped 3 bases, with 20 bases sitting between them. The CDR3 sequence is CASSIDKGPGRIYTEAFF. In DNA form, the CDR3 reads TGTGCCAGTAGTATAGATAAAGGGCCGGGACGGATCTACACTGAAGCTTTCTTT.

The CDR3 DNA follows: TGTGCCAGCAGCTCCCGACAGGGGGCGCGTATCTATGGCTACACCTTC. Its protein product is CASSSRQGARIYGYTF. V gene TRBV27 combines with J gene TRBJ1-2; 10 bases agree with TRBD1. Trimming removed 6 bases from V and 4 bases from J; junction bases left unmatched: 11. Per the germline V gene, CDR1 is MNHEY and CDR2 is SMNVEV (reference sequence). The CDR3 contains 16 residues.

The rearrangement uses TRBV18 and TRBJ1-2; possible D gene TRBD1, 6 bases. Germline-derived CDR1 and CDR2 are KGHSH and LQKENI. V was clipped by 3 bases and J by 6 bases, with 14 bases between them. The CDR3 covers 14 residues. CDR3 loop: CASSPGRNRDGYTF. As DNA, the CDR3 is TGTGCCAGCTCACCGGGAAGAAACAGGGATGGCTACACCTTC.

In its sample, this clone was seen once. This chain uses TRBV28 with TRBJ2-3; a possible D gene is TRBD2 (5 bases). The CDR3 contains 14 residues. V lost 2 bases and J 0 bases, leaving 6 bases between the germline ends. Germline-derived CDR1 and CDR2 are MDHEN and SYDVKM. This chain's CDR3 is CASSLSGSTDTQYF. The CDR3 coding sequence is TGTGCCAGCAGTTTAAGCGGAAGCACAGATACGCAGTATTTT.

This clone has a handful of counts. The chain has TRBV29-1 and TRBJ1-2; D call uncertain. CDR3 size: 13 residues. Trimming left V 0 bases short and J 6 bases short, with 11 bases between. Germline V CDR1 and CDR2: SQVTM, ANQGSEA. The CDR3 reads CSVEDEIGDGYTF. DNA of the CDR3: TGCAGCGTTGAAGATGAAATAGGCGATGGCTACACCTTC.

J is TRBJ2-7 and V is TRBV15; D is perhaps TRBD1 or TRBD2 (5 bases each). V was clipped by 3 bases and J by 7 bases, with 19 bases between them. Germline V CDR1 and CDR2: LNHNV, YYDKDF (reference sequence). The CDR3 consists of 15 residues. Written as DNA, the CDR3 is TGTGCCACCAGCAGCCCGAGACGGGGCAGCATGGAGCAGTACTTC. It yields the protein CATSSPRRGSMEQYF.

V gene TRBV28 combines with J gene TRBJ1-1; TRBD1 matches at 9 bases. From germline, CDR1 is MDHEN and CDR2 SYDVKM. The CDR3 spans 12 residues. The V and J ends lost 6 bases and 9 bases, in that order; junction bases with no gene match: 5. CDR3 loop: CASSLQGAKAFF. The CDR3 coding sequence is TGTGCCAGCAGCCTACAGGGGGCCAAAGCTTTCTTT.

CDR3 in amino acids: CASHRDTNYGYTF. DNA of the CDR3: TGTGCCAGCCACCGGGACACTAACTATGGCTACACCTTC. The chain carries TRBV6-6 and TRBJ1-2, with D tentatively TRBD1 (6 bases). The length of the CDR3 is 13 residues. In germline, CDR1 is MNHNY, CDR2 SVGAGI (reference sequence). The ends were cut back, 8 bases at V and 0 bases at J, with 10 bases in the middle.

V usage is TRBV5-1 and J usage is TRBJ1-1, with D possibly matching TRBD1 (6 bases). Trimming removed 3 bases from V and 2 bases from J, with 20 bases in between. CDR1 and CDR2 from the germline V gene are SGHRS and YFSETQ. The CDR3 is made up of 17 amino acids. The CDR3 DNA reads TGCGCCAGCAGCTCCGGCCCGGGAGGGGGTACCAACACTGAAGCTTTCTTT. This encodes CASSSGPGGGTNTEAFF.

V and J are TRBV10-2 and TRBJ2-2, with 7 nucleotides matching TRBD2. The CDR3 runs to 15 residues. Per the germline V gene, CDR1 is WSHSY and CDR2 is SAAADI. V gave up 8 bases and J gave up 5 bases; unmatched junction bases: 11. The CDR3 loop is CASAEGGLWTGELFF. CDR3 bases: TGCGCCAGCGCCGAGGGAGGGCTGTGGACCGGGGAGCTGTTTTTT.

The chain has TRBV5-1 and TRBJ2-7; 9 bases agree with TRBD1. Germline CDR1 is SGHRS and CDR2 is YFSETQ. CDR3 length: 14 amino acids. The V segment lost 9 bases and the J segment 1 base; nucleotides outside the gene matches: 8. Here the CDR3 DNA reads TGCGCCACCTCGACAGGGGGTATGTCCTACGAGCAGTACTTC. This codes for CATSTGGMSYEQYF.

The chain has TRBV4-1 and TRBJ2-7; TRBD2 aligns across 10 bases. V shed 4 bases and J 0 bases; nucleotides not matched to a gene: 12. The germline V gene has CDR1 MGHRA and CDR2 YSYEKL. There are 18 residues in the CDR3. This CDR3 reads CASSRRPAGTSDSYEQYF. CDR3 bases: TGCGCCAGCAGCCGCAGACCAGCCGGGACTAGCGACTCCTACGAGCAGTACTTC.

This chain links TRBV7-6 with TRBJ2-7; TRBD1 agrees at 8 bases. The CDR3 sequence is 15 residues long. Germline CDR1 SGHVS, CDR2 FNYEAQ. V lost 4 bases to trimming and J lost 5 bases; unmatched junction nucleotides: 10. The DNA for the CDR3 is TGTGCCAGCAGCTCCCCCTGGACAGGGAGGAACGAGCAGTACTTC. Translated, it gives CASSSPWTGRNEQYF. Full variable domain (rest looked up from reference TRBV7-6 and TRBJ2-7): GAGVSQSPRYKVTKRGQDVALRCDPISGHVSLYWYRQALGQGPEFLTYFNYEAQQDKSGLPNDRFSAERPEGSISTLTIQRTEQRDSAMYRCASSSPWTGRNEQYFGPGTRLTVT.